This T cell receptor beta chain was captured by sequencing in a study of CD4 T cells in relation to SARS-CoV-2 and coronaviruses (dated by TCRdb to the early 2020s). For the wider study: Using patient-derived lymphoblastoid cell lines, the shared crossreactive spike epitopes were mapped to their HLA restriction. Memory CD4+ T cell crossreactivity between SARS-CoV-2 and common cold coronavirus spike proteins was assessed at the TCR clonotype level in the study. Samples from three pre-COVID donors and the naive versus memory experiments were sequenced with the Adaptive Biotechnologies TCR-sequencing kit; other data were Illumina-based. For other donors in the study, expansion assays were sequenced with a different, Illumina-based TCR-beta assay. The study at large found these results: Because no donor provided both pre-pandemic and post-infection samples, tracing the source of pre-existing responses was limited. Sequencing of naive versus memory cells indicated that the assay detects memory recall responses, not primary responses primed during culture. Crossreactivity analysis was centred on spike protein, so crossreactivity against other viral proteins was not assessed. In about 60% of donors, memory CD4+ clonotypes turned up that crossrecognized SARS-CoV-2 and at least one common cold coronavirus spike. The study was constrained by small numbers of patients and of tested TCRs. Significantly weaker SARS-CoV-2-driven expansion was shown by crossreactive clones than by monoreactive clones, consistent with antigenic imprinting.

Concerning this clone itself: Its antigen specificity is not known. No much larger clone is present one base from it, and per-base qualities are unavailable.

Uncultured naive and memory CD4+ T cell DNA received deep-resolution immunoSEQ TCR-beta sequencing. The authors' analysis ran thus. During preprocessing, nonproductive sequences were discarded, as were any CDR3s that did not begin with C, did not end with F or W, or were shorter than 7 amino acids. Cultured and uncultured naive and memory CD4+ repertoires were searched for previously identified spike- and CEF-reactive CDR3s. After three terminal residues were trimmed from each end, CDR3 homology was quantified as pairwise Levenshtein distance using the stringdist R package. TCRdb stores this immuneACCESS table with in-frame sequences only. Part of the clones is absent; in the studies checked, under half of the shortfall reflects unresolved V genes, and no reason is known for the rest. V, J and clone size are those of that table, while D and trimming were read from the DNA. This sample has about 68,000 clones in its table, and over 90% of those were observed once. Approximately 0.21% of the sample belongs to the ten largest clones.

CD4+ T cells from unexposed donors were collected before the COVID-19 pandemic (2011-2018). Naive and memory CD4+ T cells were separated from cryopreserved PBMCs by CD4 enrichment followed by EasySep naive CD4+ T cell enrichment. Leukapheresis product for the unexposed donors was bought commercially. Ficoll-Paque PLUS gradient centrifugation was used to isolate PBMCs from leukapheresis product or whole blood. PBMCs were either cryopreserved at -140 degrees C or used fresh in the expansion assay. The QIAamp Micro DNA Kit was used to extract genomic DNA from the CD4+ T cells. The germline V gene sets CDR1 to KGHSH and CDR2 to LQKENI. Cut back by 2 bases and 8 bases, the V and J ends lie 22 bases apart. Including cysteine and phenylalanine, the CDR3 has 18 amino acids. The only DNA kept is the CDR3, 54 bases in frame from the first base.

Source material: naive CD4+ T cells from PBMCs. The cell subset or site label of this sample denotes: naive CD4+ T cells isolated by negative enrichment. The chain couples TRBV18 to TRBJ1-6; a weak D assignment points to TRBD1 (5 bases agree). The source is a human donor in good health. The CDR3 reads CASSPEILGGAMDSPLHF. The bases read TGTGCCAGCTCACCAGAGATACTTGGAGGGGCTATGGATTCACCCCTCCACTTT.